The entry below describes one T cell receptor beta chain. V dropped 5 bases and J dropped 4; count of bases not matched to a gene: 6. CDR1 is MNHEY, CDR2 SVGAGI, per germline. The CDR3 is made up of 15 amino acids. These data belong to a study of cytomegalovirus exposure and HLA in healthy donors. The PCR ran on 60 Vbeta and 13 Jbeta primers. Using immunoSEQ multiplex PCR, the repertoire was profiled, and TCRdb retains in-frame clones only, with some absent. The data show approximately 130,000 clones, around nine tenths seen once. The sequencing sample was made of PBMCs. J is TRBJ2-5 and V is TRBV6-5, with 11 bases identical to TRBD2. The TCR was taken from a woman in her 30s in good health and CMV-seronegative. As DNA, the CDR3 is TGTGCCAGCAGTGTACTAGCGGGAGCCGTAGAGACCCAGTACTTC. Amino acid sequence: CASSVLAGAVETQYF.